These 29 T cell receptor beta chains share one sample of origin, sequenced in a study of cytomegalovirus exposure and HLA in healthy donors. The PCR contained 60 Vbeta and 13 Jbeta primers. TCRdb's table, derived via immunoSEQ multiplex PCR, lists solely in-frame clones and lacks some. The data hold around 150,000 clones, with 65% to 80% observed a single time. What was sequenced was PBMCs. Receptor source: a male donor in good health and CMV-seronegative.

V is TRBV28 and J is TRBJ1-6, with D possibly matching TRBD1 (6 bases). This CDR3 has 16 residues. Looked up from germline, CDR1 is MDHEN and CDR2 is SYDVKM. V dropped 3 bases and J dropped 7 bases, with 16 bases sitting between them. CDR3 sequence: CASSFSGAGVNSPLHF. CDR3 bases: TGTGCCAGCAGTTTTTCCGGGGCAGGGGTAAATTCACCCCTCCACTTT. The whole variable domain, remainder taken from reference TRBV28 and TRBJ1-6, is DVKVTQSSRYLVKRTGEKVFLECVQDMDHENMFWYRQDPGLGLRLIYFSYDVKMKEKGDIPEGYSVSREKKERFSLILESASTNQTSMYLCASSFSGAGVNSPLHFGNGTRLTVT.

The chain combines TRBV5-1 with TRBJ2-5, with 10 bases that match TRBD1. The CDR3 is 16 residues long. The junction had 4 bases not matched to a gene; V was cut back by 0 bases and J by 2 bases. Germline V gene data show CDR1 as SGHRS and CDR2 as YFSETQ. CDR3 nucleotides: TGCGCCAGCAGCTTGGGAGGGACAGGGGTTCAAGAGACCCAGTACTTC. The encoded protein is CASSLGGTGVQETQYF.

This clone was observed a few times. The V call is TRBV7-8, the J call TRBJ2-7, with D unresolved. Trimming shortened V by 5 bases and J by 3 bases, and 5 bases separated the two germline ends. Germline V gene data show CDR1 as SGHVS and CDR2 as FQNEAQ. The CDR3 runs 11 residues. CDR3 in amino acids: CASSPHYEQYF. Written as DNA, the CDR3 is TGTGCCAGCAGCCCCCACTACGAGCAGTACTTC.

DNA for the CDR3: TGTGCCTGGAAACGGTCAGCGGTTTCCTACAATGAGCAGTTCTTC. This translates into CAWKRSAVSYNEQFF. The V and J genes are TRBV30 and TRBJ2-1; tentatively, D is TRBD2 (5 bases). Trimming took off 4 bases at V and 1 base at J, with 14 bases between the two ends. The CDR3 is 15 residues long. CDR1 and CDR2 (germline): GTSNPN, SVGIG (reference sequence). The variable domain in full, completed from reference TRBV30 and TRBJ2-1, reads SQTIHQWPATLVQPVGSPLSLECTVEGTSNPNLYWYRQAAGRGLQLLFYSVGIGQISSEVPQNLSASRPQDRQFILSSKKLLLSDSGFYLCAWKRSAVSYNEQFFGPGTRLTVL.

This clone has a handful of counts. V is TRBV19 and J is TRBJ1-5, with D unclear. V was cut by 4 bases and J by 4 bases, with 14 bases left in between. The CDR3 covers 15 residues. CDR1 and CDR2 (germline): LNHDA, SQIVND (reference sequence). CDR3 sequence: CASSKMGGRNQPQHF. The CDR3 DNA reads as TGTGCCAGTAGTAAGATGGGAGGAAGGAATCAGCCCCAGCATTTT.

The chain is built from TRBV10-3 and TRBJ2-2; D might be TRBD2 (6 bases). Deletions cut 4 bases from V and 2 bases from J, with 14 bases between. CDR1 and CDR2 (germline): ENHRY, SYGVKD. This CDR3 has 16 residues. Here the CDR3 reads CAISGGDSRNTGELFF. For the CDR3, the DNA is TGTGCCATCAGTGGCGGGGATTCGAGAAACACCGGGGAGCTGTTTTTT.

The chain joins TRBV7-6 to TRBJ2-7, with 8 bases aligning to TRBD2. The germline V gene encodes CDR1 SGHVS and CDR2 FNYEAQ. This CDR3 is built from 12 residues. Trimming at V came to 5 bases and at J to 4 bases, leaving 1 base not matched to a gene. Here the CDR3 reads CASSPGGYEQYF. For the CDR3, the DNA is TGTGCCAGCAGCCCGGGAGGGTACGAGCAGTACTTC. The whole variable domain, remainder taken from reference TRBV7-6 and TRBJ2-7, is GAGVSQSPRYKVTKRGQDVALRCDPISGHVSLYWYRQALGQGPEFLTYFNYEAQQDKSGLPNDRFSAERPEGSISTLTIQRTEQRDSAMYRCASSPGGYEQYFGPGTRLTVT.

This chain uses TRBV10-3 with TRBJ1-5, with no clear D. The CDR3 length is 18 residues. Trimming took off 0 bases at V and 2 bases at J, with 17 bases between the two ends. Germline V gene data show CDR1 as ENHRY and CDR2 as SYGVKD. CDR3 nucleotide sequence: TGTGCCATCAGTGAGTCGAGAGGGAATGGGGTCGGCAATCAGCCCCAGCATTTT. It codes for CAISESRGNGVGNQPQHF.

The CDR3 coding sequence is TGTGCCAGCAGCTTAGATTACCGACAGTACACTGAAGCTTTCTTT. It translates to CASSLDYRQYTEAFF. The chain has TRBV7-2 and TRBJ1-1, with a possible D match to TRBD1 (5 bases). The CDR3 consists of 15 residues. Deletions cut 1 base from V and 3 bases from J, with 12 bases between. Germline assignment: CDR1 SGHTA and CDR2 FQGNSA.

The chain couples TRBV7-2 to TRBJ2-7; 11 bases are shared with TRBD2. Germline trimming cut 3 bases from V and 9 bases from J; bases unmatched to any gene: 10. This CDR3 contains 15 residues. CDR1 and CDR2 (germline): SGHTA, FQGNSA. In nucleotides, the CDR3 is TGTGCCAGCAGCTTCGGGACTAGCGGACTACGAGGGCAGTACTTC. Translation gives CASSFGTSGLRGQYF. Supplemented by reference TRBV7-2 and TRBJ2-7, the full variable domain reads GAGVSQSPSNKVTEKGKDVELRCDPISGHTALYWYRQSLGQGLEFLIYFQGNSAPDKSGLPSDRFSAERTGGSVSTLTIQRTQQEDSAVYLCASSFGTSGLRGQYFGPGTRLTVT.

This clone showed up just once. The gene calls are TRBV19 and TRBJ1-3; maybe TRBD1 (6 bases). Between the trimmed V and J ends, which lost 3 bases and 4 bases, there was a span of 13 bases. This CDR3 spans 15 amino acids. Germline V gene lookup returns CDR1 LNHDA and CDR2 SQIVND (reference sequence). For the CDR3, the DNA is TGTGCCAGTAGTATTACCGGGACACCAGGAAACACCATATATTTT. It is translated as CASSITGTPGNTIYF.

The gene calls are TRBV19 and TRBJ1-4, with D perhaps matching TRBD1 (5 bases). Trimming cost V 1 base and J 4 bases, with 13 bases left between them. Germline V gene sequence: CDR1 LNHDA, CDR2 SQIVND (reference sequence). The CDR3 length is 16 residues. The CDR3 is CASSIASRAVNEKLFF. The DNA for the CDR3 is TGTGCCAGTAGTATAGCAAGCAGGGCGGTTAATGAAAAACTGTTTTTT.

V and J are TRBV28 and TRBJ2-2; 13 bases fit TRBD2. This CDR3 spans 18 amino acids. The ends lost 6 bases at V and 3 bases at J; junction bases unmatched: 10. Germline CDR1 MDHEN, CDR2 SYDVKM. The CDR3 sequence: CASSTGTSGNPHTGELFF. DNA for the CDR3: TGTGCCAGCAGCACCGGGACTAGCGGGAATCCGCACACCGGGGAGCTGTTTTTT.

In DNA, the CDR3 is TGTGCCAGCGGTCTTATGCCAGGGGGCGCGGAGACCCAGTACTTC. Residues: CASGLMPGGAETQYF. The V and J genes are TRBV6-1 and TRBJ2-5; TRBD1 matches at 8 bases. CDR1 MNHNS and CDR2 SASEGT come from the germline V gene. Losses at the gene ends were 8 bases for V and 5 bases for J; bases not matched to a gene: 13. The CDR3 consists of 15 residues.

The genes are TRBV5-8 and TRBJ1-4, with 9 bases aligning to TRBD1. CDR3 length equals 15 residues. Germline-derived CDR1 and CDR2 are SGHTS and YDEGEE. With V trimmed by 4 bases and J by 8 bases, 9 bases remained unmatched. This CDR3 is CASSAGQGNHEKLFF. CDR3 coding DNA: TGTGCCAGCAGCGCGGGACAGGGTAATCACGAAAAACTGTTTTTT.

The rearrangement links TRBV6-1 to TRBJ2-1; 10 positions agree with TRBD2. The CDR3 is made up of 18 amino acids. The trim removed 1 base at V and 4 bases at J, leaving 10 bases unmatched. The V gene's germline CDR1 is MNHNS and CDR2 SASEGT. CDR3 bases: TGTGCCAGCAGTGAAGGTCTAGCGGGAGTTGGGCGGTACAATGAGCAGTTCTTC. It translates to CASSEGLAGVGRYNEQFF.

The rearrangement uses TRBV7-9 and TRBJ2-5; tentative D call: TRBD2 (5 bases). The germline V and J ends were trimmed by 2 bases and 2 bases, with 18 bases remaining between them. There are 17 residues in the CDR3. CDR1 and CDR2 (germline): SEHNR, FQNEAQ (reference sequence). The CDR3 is CASSLRSPGGGQETQYF. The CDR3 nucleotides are TGTGCCAGCAGCTTAAGATCCCCAGGAGGAGGTCAAGAGACCCAGTACTTC. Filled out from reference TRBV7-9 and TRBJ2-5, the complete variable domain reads DTGVSQNPRHKITKRGQNVTFRCDPISEHNRLYWYRQTLGQGPEFLTYFQNEAQLEKSRLLSDRFSAERPKGSFSTLEIQRTEQGDSAMYLCASSLRSPGGGQETQYFGPGTRLLVL.

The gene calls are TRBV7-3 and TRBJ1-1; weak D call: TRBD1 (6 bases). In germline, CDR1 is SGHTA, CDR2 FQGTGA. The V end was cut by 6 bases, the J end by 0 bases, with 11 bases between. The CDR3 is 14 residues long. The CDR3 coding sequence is TGTGCCAGCAGACTGGACAGATTGAACACTGAAGCTTTCTTT. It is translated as CASRLDRLNTEAFF. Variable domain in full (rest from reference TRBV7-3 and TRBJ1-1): GAGVSQTPSNKVTEKGKYVELRCDPISGHTALYWYRQSLGQGPEFLIYFQGTGAADDSGLPNDRFFAVRPEGSVSTLKIQRTERGDSAVYLCASRLDRLNTEAFFGQGTRLTVV.

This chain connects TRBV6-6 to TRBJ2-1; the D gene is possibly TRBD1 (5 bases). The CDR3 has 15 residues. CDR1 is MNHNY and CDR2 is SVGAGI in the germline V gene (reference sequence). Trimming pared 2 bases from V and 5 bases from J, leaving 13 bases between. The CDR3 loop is CASSYARVPHNEQFF. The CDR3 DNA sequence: TGTGCCAGCAGTTACGCCAGGGTCCCTCACAATGAGCAGTTCTTC.

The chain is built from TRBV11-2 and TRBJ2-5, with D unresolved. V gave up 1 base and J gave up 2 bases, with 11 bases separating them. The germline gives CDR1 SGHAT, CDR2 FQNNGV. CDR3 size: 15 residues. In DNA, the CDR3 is TGTGCCAGCAGCTTAGGGTCTATTACGCAAGAGACCCAGTACTTC. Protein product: CASSLGSITQETQYF.

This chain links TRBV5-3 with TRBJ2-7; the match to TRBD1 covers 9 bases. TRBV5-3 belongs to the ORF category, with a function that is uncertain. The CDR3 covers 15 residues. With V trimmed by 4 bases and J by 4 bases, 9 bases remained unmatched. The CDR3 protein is CARSPPGTGIYEQYF. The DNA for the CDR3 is TGTGCCAGAAGCCCACCCGGGACAGGGATTTACGAGCAGTACTTC.

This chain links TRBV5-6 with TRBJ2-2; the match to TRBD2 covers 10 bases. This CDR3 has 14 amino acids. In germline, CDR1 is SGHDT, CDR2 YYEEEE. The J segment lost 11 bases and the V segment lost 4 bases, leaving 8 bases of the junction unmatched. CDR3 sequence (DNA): TGTGCCAGCAGCATCCCGGGACTAGCGCATGAGCTGTTTTTT. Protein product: CASSIPGLAHELFF.

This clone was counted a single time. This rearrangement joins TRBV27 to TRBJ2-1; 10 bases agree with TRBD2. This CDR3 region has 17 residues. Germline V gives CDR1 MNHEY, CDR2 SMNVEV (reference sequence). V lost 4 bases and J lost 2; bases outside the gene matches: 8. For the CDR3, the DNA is TGTGCCAGCAGTTCCCCCAGCGGGAGGGGTACCTACAATGAGCAGTTCTTC. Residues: CASSSPSGRGTYNEQFF.

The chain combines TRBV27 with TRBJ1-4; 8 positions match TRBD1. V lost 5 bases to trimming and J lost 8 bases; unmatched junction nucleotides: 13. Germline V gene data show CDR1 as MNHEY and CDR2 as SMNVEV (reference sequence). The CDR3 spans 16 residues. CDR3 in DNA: TGTGCCAGCAGTCTCTCCCCACAGGGGGGGACGGAAAAACTGTTTTTT. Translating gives CASSLSPQGGTEKLFF.

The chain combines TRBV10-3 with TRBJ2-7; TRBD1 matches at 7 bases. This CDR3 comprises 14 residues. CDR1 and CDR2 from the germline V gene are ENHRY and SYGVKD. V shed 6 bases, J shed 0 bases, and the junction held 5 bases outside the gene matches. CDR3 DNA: TGTGCCATCAGCCAGGGGGTCCCCTCCTACGAGCAGTACTTC. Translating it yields CAISQGVPSYEQYF.

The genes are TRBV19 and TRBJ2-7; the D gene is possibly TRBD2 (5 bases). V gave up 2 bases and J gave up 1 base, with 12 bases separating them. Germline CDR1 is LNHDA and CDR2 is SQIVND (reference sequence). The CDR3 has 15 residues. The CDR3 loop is CASSISGSDSYEQYF. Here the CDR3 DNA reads TGTGCCAGTAGTATAAGTGGTAGCGATTCCTACGAGCAGTACTTC. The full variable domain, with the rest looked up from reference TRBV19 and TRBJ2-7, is DGGITQSPKYLFRKEGQNVTLSCEQNLNHDAMYWYRQDPGQGLRLIYYSQIVNDFQKGDIAEGYSVSREKKESFPLTVTSAQKNPTAFYLCASSISGSDSYEQYFGPGTRLTVT.

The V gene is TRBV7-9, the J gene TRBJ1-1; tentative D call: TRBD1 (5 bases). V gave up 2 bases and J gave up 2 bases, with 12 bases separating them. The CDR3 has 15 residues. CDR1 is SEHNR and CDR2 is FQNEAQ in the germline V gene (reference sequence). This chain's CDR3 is CASSLHDSANTEAFF. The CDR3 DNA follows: TGTGCCAGCAGCTTACACGACAGCGCCAACACTGAAGCTTTCTTT.

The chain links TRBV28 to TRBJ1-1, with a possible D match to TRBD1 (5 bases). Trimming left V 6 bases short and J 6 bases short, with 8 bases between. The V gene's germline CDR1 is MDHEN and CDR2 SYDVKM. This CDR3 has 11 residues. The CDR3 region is CASSRGAEAFF. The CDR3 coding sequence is TGTGCCAGCAGCCGGGGGGCTGAAGCTTTCTTT.

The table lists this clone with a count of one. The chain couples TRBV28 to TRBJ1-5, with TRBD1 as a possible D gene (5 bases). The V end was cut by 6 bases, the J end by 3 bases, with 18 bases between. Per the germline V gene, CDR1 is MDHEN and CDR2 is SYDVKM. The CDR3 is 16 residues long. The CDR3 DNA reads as TGTGCCAGCAGCCCCGCGCGGGGGGTCCTCAATCAGCCCCAGCATTTT. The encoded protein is CASSPARGVLNQPQHF.